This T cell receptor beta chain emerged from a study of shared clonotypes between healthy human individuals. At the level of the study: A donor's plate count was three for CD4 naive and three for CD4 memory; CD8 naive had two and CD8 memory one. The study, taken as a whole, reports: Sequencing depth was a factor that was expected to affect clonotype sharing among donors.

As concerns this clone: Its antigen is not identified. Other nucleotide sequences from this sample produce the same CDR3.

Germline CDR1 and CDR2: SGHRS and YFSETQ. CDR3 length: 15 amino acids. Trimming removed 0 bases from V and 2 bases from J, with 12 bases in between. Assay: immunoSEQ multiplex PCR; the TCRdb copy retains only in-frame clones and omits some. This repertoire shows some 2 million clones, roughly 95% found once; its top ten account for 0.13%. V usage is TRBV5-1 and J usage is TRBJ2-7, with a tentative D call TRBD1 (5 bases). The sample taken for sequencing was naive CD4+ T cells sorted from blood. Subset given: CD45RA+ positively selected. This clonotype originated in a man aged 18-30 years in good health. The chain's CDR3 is CASSLGGTETYEQYF. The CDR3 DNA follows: TGCGCCAGCAGCTTGGGGGGCACGGAGACCTACGAGCAGTACTTC. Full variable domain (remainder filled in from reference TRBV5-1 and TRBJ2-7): KAGVTQTPRYLIKTRGQQVTLSCSPISGHRSVSWYQQTPGQGLQFLFEYFSETQRNKGNFPGRFSGRQFSNSRSEMNVSTLELGDSALYLCASSLGGTETYEQYFGPGTRLTVT.